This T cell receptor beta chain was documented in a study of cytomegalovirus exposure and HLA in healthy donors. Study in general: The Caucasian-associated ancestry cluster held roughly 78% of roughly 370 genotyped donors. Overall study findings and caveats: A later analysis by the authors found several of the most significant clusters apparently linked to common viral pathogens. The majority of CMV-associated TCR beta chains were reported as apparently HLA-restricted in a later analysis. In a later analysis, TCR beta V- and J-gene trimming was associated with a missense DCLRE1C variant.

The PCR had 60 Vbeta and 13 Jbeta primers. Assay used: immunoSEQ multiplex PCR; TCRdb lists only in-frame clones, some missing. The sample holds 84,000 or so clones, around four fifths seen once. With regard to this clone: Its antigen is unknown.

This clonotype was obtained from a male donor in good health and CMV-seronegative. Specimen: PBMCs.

CDR3 protein: CSVDETGKFLTNTEAFF. The CDR3 nucleotides read TGCAGCGTTGATGAGACAGGGAAATTCCTCACTAACACTGAAGCTTTCTTT. The V call is TRBV29-1, the J call TRBJ1-1; TRBD1 aligns across 7 bases. V lost 3 bases to trimming and J lost 2 bases; unmatched junction nucleotides: 15. CDR1 is SQVTM, CDR2 ANQGSEA, per germline. This CDR3 is 17 amino acids long.